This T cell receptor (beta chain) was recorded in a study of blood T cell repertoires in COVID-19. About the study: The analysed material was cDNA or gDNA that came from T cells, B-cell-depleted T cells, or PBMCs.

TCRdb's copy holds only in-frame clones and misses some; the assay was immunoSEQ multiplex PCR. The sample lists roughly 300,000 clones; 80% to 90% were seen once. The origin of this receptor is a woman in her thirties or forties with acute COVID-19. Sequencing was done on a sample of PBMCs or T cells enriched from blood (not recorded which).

In nucleotides, the CDR3 is TGTGCCAGCAGCCCCTACAGGTTACGCACAGATACGCAGTATTTT. This gives the protein CASSPYRLRTDTQYF. The chain uses TRBV13 and TRBJ2-3; the D gene is possibly TRBD1 (5 bases). V lost 5 bases to trimming and J lost 1 base, with 13 bases between them. The CDR3 runs 15 residues. CDR1 is PRHDT and CDR2 is FYEKMQ in the germline V gene (reference sequence).